The T cell receptor beta chain described here comes from a study of blood T cell repertoires in COVID-19. The data were produced by immunoSEQ multiplex PCR, yet TCRdb's version contains in-frame clones alone and is incomplete. Of around 60,000 clones in the sample, around 83% were seen once. This clone was observed at least ten times. The trim removed 2 bases at V and 1 base at J, leaving 0 bases unmatched. Germline V gene data show CDR1 as MNHEY and CDR2 as SMNVEV (reference sequence). This CDR3 is 14 amino acids long. The gene calls are TRBV27 and TRBJ1-1, with 8 bases identical to TRBD1. Specimen: peripheral blood. The clonotype was recovered from a woman aged 55 to 70 with acute or convalescent COVID-19. The CDR3 loop is CASSLGTGNTEAFF. The CDR3 region has the DNA TGTGCCAGCAGTTTAGGGACAGGGAACACTGAAGCTTTCTTT.